This T cell receptor (beta chain) was recorded in a study of blood T cell repertoires in COVID-19. As for the study in general: There were acute and convalescent COVID-19 samples, and they came from the United States, Italy and Spain. In each case, the material was cDNA or gDNA derived from T cells, B-cell-depleted T cells, or PBMCs.

Under the authors' procedure: It was from reference gene primer amplification that nucleated cell counts were estimated. TCRdb's copy holds only in-frame clones and misses some; the assay was immunoSEQ multiplex PCR. That table furnishes V, J and clone size, whereas the DNA furnished D and trimming. The sample has tens of thousands of clones; roughly 89% are singletons. Germline lookup yields CDR1 KGHSH and CDR2 LQKENI. Between the trimmed V and J ends, which lost 0 bases and 2 bases, there was a span of 11 bases. This CDR3 has 16 amino acids. V is TRBV18 and J is TRBJ1-3, with D unresolved. The source material was peripheral blood. This receptor was taken from an elderly woman with active COVID-19. The CDR3 region is CASSPPSRLPGNTIYF. In DNA, the CDR3 is TGTGCCAGCTCACCACCGTCCAGGTTGCCTGGAAACACCATATATTTT.